Listed below are T cell receptor beta chains from one sample, sequenced in a study of blood T cell repertoires in COVID-19. TCRdb's table, derived via immunoSEQ multiplex PCR, lists solely in-frame clones and lacks some. The repertoire includes about 200,000 clones, approximately 80% of them detected once, and 7.4% sits in the top ten. The sequenced sample consisted of PBMCs or T cells enriched from blood (not recorded which). The receptor set was obtained from a woman aged 40 to 50 with acute COVID-19. Both conserved end residues are part of each CDR3. The order of the fields is J gene, D gene, V gene, clone size, CDR3 protein, CDR3 DNA. A D gene is named only where the DNA matches it firmly. Clone size, where shown, is once, few, many, or a class for clones that have expanded.

J gene: TRBJ2-4
D gene: TRBD1
V gene: TRBV27
clone size: NA
CDR3 protein: CASSPWNRGEANIQYF
CDR3 DNA: TGTGCCAGCAGTCCCTGGAACAGGGGGGAGGCAAACATTCAGTACTTC

J gene: TRBJ1-2
D gene: TRBD1
V gene: TRBV28
clone size: NA
CDR3 protein: CASRKGQGNGYTF
CDR3 DNA: TGTGCCAGCAGAAAGGGACAGGGTAATGGCTACACCTTC

J gene: TRBJ2-1
D gene: TRBD1
V gene: TRBV4-3
clone size: NA
CDR3 protein: CASSQDYRGLKNEQFF
CDR3 DNA: TGCGCCAGCAGCCAAGACTACAGGGGATTAAAAAATGAGCAGTTCTTC

J gene: TRBJ2-2
D gene: TRBD1
V gene: TRBV10-3
clone size: NA
CDR3 protein: CAISDLEGQGAGELFF
CDR3 DNA: TGTGCCATCAGTGACCTCGAGGGACAGGGGGCCGGGGAGCTGTTTTTT

J gene: TRBJ2-7
D gene: NA
V gene: TRBV3-1/TRBV3-2
clone size: NA
CDR3 protein: CASSANRAAYEQYF
CDR3 DNA: TGTGCCAGCAGCGCTAACAGGGCGGCCTACGAGCAGTACTTC

J gene: TRBJ1-2
D gene: NA
V gene: TRBV30
clone size: NA
CDR3 protein: CAWRGGDYGYTF
CDR3 DNA: TGTGCCTGGAGGGGAGGGGACTATGGCTACACCTTC

J gene: TRBJ2-7
D gene: NA
V gene: TRBV10-1
clone size: NA
CDR3 protein: CASSEAGSSYEQYF
CDR3 DNA: TGCGCCAGCAGTGAGGCGGGCAGCTCCTACGAGCAGTACTTC

J gene: TRBJ1-6
D gene: TRBD1
V gene: TRBV5-4
clone size: NA
CDR3 protein: CASSVQGLSYNSPLHF
CDR3 DNA: TGTGCCAGCAGCGTACAGGGGTTATCCTATAATTCACCCCTCCACTTT

J gene: TRBJ2-5
D gene: NA
V gene: TRBV21-1
clone size: NA
CDR3 protein: CASSKALLVLGGRFQETQYF
CDR3 DNA: TGTGCCAGCAGCAAAGCGCTTTTAGTCTTGGGCGGGAGGTTCCAAGAGACCCAGTACTTC

J gene: TRBJ2-2
D gene: NA
V gene: TRBV19
clone size: once
CDR3 protein: CASTLQGQNTGELFF
CDR3 DNA: TGTGCCAGTACCCTTCAGGGACAGAACACCGGGGAGCTGTTTTTT

J gene: TRBJ2-2
D gene: NA
V gene: TRBV5-6
clone size: NA
CDR3 protein: CASSLATGELFF
CDR3 DNA: TGTGCCAGCAGCTTAGCCACCGGGGAGCTGTTTTTT

J gene: TRBJ1-5
D gene: TRBD1
V gene: TRBV27
clone size: NA
CDR3 protein: CASSFSRTGRRQPQHF
CDR3 DNA: TGTGCCAGCAGTTTTTCCCGGACAGGCCGAAGGCAGCCCCAGCATTTT

J gene: TRBJ1-1
D gene: NA
V gene: TRBV15
clone size: NA
CDR3 protein: CATSRDWRVNTEAFF
CDR3 DNA: TGTGCCACCAGCAGAGATTGGCGGGTTAACACTGAAGCTTTCTTT

J gene: TRBJ2-7
D gene: TRBD1
V gene: TRBV6-5
clone size: NA
CDR3 protein: CASSYSGDRRPYEQYF
CDR3 DNA: TGTGCCAGCAGTTACTCTGGGGACAGGAGGCCCTACGAGCAGTACTTC

J gene: TRBJ2-1
D gene: TRBD2
V gene: TRBV19
clone size: NA
CDR3 protein: CASSREGLGYNEQFF
CDR3 DNA: TGTGCCAGTAGTAGGGAGGGTTTGGGCTACAATGAGCAGTTCTTC